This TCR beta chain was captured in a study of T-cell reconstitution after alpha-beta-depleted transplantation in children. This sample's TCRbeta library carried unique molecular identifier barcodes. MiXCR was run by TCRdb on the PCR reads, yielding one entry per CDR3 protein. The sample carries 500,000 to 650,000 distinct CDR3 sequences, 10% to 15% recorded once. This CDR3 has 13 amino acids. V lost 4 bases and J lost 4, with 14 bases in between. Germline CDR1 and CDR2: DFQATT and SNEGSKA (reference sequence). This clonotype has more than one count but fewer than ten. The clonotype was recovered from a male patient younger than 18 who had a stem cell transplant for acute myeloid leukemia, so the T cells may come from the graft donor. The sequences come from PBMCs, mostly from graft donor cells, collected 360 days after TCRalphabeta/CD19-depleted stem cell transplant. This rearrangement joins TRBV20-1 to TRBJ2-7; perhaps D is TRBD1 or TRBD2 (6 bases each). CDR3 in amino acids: CSAIYGGSYEQYF. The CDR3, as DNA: TGCAGTGCTATTTACGGGGGCTCGTACGAGCAGTACTTC.